This T cell receptor (beta chain) was obtained from a study of blood T cell repertoires in COVID-19 (dated by TCRdb to 2020 to 2021). The study in broad terms: Collaborator samples came from the United States, Italy and Spain and covered acute and convalescent phases of COVID-19. The repertoires were made available in a free public database intended to serve as a resource for research on the immune response to SARS-CoV-2. The material from the prospective study consisted of cDNA or gDNA derived from T cells, B-cell-depleted T cells, or PBMCs. Where HLA class I and class II types were available, the types were taken from metadata supplied by the sample provider, not from assay-based typing. Deeply sampled blood TCRbeta repertoires from subjects exposed to, actively infected with, or recovered from COVID-19 were included in the dataset. Samples were obtained from the ongoing ImmuneRACE study (first 160 participants) and from about 1,300 subjects provided by 6 global collaborators. The sample metadata nearly always contained a de-identified subject ID, COVID-19 status, age in years and sex.

Results the study describes overall, beyond this receptor: Clinical and demographic metadata were provided uncurated, with the amount varying by source and participant.

The immunoSEQ Assay, a bias-controlled multiplex PCR, was used to amplify TCRbeta CDR3 regions from genomic DNA. The study's processing was this. Nucleated cell counts per sample were estimated from amplification of reference gene primers within the assay. To quantify the absolute abundance of each unique TCRbeta CDR3 rearrangement, sequence reads were collapsed and filtered. For each sample, productive Simpson clonality was calculated as the square root of Simpson's diversity index over productive rearrangements. Imported from immuneACCESS, the table was reduced by TCRdb to in-frame sequences with V and J called. These copies leave out some clones; in studies compared against another copy, an unresolved V gene accounts for under half, and the cause of the remainder is not known. That table supplies the V and J calls and clone size; D and trimming were determined from the DNA. This sample has a few hundred thousand clones in its table, and more than 80% of those were observed once. 1.1% of the sample comes from the top ten.

On this clone: Which antigen it targets is not known. No clone much larger than this one lies a single base away; base qualities are absent.

Enrolling through a virtual design, the prospective study's participants ranged in age from roughly 18 to 95 years and lived across more than 20 United States geographic areas. In the prospective study, participants were assigned to cohorts based on the clinical history participants reported in a screening survey and a study questionnaire. For ImmuneRACE Cohort 3, a participant was defined as recovered based on two consecutive negative NP/OP PCR tests, clearance by a healthcare professional, or resolution of symptoms. Mobile phlebotomists in the prospective study collected whole blood, serum and a nasopharyngeal or oropharyngeal swab from every participant. Over a roughly 2-month period, participants in the prospective study had the option of providing additional blood draws and questionnaires. Before DNA extraction, blood samples from the prospective study were shipped at room temperature or frozen.

After removal of 5 bases from V and 1 base from J, the junction retains 8 bases not matched to a gene. The germline V gene provides CDR1 KGHSH and CDR2 LQKENI. The CDR3 covers 15 residues, taking in both the cysteine and the phenylalanine. Only the CDR3 DNA is retained, 45 bases long and in frame from the first base. The receptor comes from a man younger than 40 who had recovered from COVID-19. This receptor chain uses TRBV18 and TRBJ2-7; TRBD2 aligns with 7 central bases. Sequencing used PBMCs or T cells enriched from blood (not recorded which). The CDR3 here reads CASSGLAEISYEQYF. Here is the DNA: TGTGCCAGCTCAGGGCTAGCGGAGATATCCTACGAGCAGTACTTC. The variable domain in full, with residues beyond the CDR3 obtained from the reference TRBV18 and TRBJ2-7 genes, is NAGVMQNPRHLVRRRGQEARLRCSPMKGHSHVYWYRQLPEEGLKFMVYLQKENIIDESGMPKERFSAEFPKEGPSILRIQQVVRGDSAAYFCASSGLAEISYEQYFGPGTRLTVT.